This TCR beta chain derives from a study of vaccination and CD4 T cells after COVID-19. Treatment reported: roughly 11-day PBMC culture with coronavirus spike peptide pools or control peptides (ViraFEST assay). The study sequenced cultured CD4+ T cell DNA using the Oncomine TCR Beta short-read assay. TCRdb re-derived calls from the PCR reads in MiXCR, one entry per CDR3 protein. The table shows 15,000 to 20,000 distinct CDR3 sequences, with 45% to 55% occurring only once. In regard to this clonotype: The antigen remains unidentified.

There are 17 residues in the CDR3. The V end lost 2 bases, the J end lost 0 bases, and 13 bases lay between the germline ends. Material for sequencing was CD4+ T cells from blood, cultured in vitro. The V call is TRBV12-3 or TRBV12-4, the J call TRBJ2-2; D gene uncertain. The TCR sequence derives from a human donor who had recovered from COVID-19. CDR3: CASSLWTDSPNTGELFF. CDR3 DNA: TGTGCCAGCAGTTTATGGACGGATAGTCCGAACACCGGGGAGCTGTTTTTT.